This TCR beta chain was documented in a study of blood T cell repertoires in COVID-19. Germline CDR1 is MNHNS and CDR2 is SASEGT. V lost 3 bases to trimming and J lost 2 bases; unmatched junction nucleotides: 4. CDR3 size: 15 residues. Authors' analysis steps: Estimates of nucleated cell counts were drawn from the amplification of reference gene primers. Repertoires were generated with immunoSEQ multiplex PCR, while TCRdb's copy carries only in-frame clones and drops some. V and J calls plus clone size are reproduced from that table; the DNA served to infer D and trimming. The data contain 62,000 or so clones, more than 75% of them singletons. Those enrolled in Seattle joined during active infection and were followed longitudinally afterward.

What was sequenced was peripheral blood. The clonotype comes from a man between 60 and 75 years old with COVID-19, enrolled during active disease. The chain combines TRBV6-1 with TRBJ2-1, with 7 bases aligning to TRBD1. Here the CDR3 DNA reads TGTGCCAGCAGTGAGTCTACAGGGGCCTACAATGAGCAGTTCTTC. Amino acid sequence: CASSESTGAYNEQFF.